This record looks at one T cell receptor beta chain sequence and its context. The study assigned cohorts using participant-reported clinical history. Trimming pared 0 bases from V and 10 bases from J, leaving 18 bases between. The CDR3 covers 15 residues. CDR1 and CDR2 from the germline V gene are MNHEY and SVGEGT. In the authors' workflow: Nucleated cell counts were estimated from reference gene primer amplification. Profiled with immunoSEQ multiplex PCR; TCRdb holds only in-frame clones, not every one. V and J calls and clone size are given by that table; D and trimming were obtained from the DNA. This table has 180,000 or so clones, roughly 83% appearing once. The data were obtained in a study of blood T cell repertoires in COVID-19.

Sequencing used PBMCs or T cells enriched from blood (not recorded which). The rearrangement links TRBV6-2 or TRBV6-3 to TRBJ1-1; D perhaps matches TRBD1 (5 bases). The origin of this receptor is a man aged 40-50 years with acute COVID-19. The CDR3 region is CASSYSNSDAQGAFF. The CDR3 DNA sequence: TGTGCCAGCAGTTACTCGAATTCGGATGCCCAGGGAGCTTTCTTT.